This TCR beta chain was documented in a study of beta chain features in type 1 diabetes. About the research overall: Across the samples, some 99 million sorted cells were examined in total.

This CDR3 comprises 15 residues. CDR1 and CDR2 (germline): KGHSH, LQKENI. V lost 4 bases and J lost 2, with 12 bases in between. The entirety of the isolated RNA underwent reverse transcription, so expressed TCRB transcripts were sequenced. Profiled with immunoSEQ multiplex PCR; TCRdb holds only in-frame clones, not every one. This sample carries 330,000 or so clones, roughly a fifth of them seen once, and the ten largest clones take around 0.044%. The rearrangement links TRBV18 to TRBJ1-5, with a weak D call TRBD1 (6 bases). This receptor was taken from a woman in her late teens or twenties in good health. The source material was naive CD4+ T cells from blood. The CDR3 DNA sequence: TGTGCCAGCTCACGGACAGCCCAGGGCAATCAGCCCCAGCATTTT. It translates to CASSRTAQGNQPQHF.